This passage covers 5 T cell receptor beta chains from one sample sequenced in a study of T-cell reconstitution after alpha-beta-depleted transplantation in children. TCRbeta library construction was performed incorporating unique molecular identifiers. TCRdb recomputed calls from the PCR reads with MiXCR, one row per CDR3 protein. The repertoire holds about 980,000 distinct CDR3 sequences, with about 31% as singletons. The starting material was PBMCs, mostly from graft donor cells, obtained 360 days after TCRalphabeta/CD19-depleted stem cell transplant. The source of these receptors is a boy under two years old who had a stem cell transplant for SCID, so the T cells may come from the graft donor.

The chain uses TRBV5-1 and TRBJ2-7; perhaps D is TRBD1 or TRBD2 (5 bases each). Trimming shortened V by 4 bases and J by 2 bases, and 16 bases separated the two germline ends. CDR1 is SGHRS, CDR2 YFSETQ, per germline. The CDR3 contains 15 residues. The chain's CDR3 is CASSPLGTVPYEQYF. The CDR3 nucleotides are TGCGCCAGCAGCCCGCTTGGGACGGTGCCCTACGAGCAGTACTTC. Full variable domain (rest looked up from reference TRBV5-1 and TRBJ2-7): KAGVTQTPRYLIKTRGQQVTLSCSPISGHRSVSWYQQTPGQGLQFLFEYFSETQRNKGNFPGRFSGRQFSNSRSEMNVSTLELGDSALYLCASSPLGTVPYEQYFGPGTRLTVT.

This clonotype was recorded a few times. CDR3 DNA sequence: TGTGCCAGCAGTTTAGGAGACATCGCCCATCAGCCCCAGCATTTT. Its translation is CASSLGDIAHQPQHF. This sequence joins TRBV12-3 or TRBV12-4 and TRBJ1-5, with D unresolved. The CDR3 is 15 amino acids. The germline V and J ends were trimmed by 1 base and 5 bases, with 12 bases remaining between them.

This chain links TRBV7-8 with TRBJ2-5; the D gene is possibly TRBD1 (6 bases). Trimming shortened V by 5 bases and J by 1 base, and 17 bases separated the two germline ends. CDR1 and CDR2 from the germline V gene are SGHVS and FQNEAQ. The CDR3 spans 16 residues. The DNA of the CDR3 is TGTGCCAGCAGCGGAAAGAACTCAGGGGTCCAAGAGACCCAGTACTTC. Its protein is CASSGKNSGVQETQYF.

In nucleotides, the CDR3 is TGCGCCAGCAGCTCCCGGGGGGCGGTATACAATGAGCAGTTCTTC. This sequence encodes CASSSRGAVYNEQFF. The rearrangement links TRBV5-1 to TRBJ2-1, with TRBD2 as a possible D gene (7 bases). The CDR3 length is 15 residues. Trimming cost V 3 bases and J 4 bases, with 14 bases left between them. Germline V gives CDR1 SGHRS, CDR2 YFSETQ.

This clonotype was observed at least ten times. The CDR3 bases are TGCGCCAGCAGCCCGCAGCGGGGCAGCACAGATACGCAGTATTTT. Translated, it gives CASSPQRGSTDTQYF. The genes are TRBV5-1 and TRBJ2-3, with 7 bases aligning to TRBD2. Germline assignment: CDR1 SGHRS and CDR2 YFSETQ. There are 15 residues in the CDR3. V lost 4 bases and J lost 0; bases outside the gene matches: 5.